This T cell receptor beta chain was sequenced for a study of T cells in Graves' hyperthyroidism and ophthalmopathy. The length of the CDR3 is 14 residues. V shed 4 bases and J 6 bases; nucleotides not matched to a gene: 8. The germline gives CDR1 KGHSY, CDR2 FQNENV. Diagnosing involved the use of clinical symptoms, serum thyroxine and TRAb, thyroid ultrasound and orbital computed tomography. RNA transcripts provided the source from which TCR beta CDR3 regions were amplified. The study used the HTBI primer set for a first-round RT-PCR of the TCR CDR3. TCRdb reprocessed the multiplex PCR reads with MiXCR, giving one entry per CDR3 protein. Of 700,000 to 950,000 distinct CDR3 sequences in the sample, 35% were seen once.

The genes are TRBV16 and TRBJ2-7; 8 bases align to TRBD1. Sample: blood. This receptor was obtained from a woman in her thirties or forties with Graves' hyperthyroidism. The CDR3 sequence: CASSPWTGRAEQYF. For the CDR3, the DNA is TGTGCCAGCAGCCCTTGGACAGGGCGGGCCGAGCAGTACTTC.